Below are 29 T cell receptor beta chains sequenced from a single sample in a study of T cells in Graves' hyperthyroidism and ophthalmopathy. The TCR beta CDR3 regions underwent amplification using RNA transcripts as the source. Using the HTBI primer set, a first-round RT-PCR was run on the TCR CDR3. A single record per CDR3 protein comes from TCRdb applying MiXCR to the multiplex PCR reads. Altogether fewer than 800,000 distinct CDR3 sequences are present, around 15% being singletons, with the ten largest covering approximately 8.4%. Specimen: blood. These TCRs come from a man aged 18 to 29 with Graves' hyperthyroidism.

In this sample, this clonotype turned up many times. The chain has TRBV24-1 and TRBJ2-3; 12 bases match TRBD2. The junction had 13 bases not matched to a gene; V was cut back by 7 bases and J by 6 bases. CDR1 and CDR2 (germline): KGHDR, SFDVKD. This CDR3 is built from 17 residues. CDR3 DNA: TGTGCCACCAGCCCCCTCCCGACTAGCGGGAGAAAGGATACGCAGTATTTT. Protein sequence: CATSPLPTSGRKDTQYF.

This clonotype has a count of ten or more. The rearrangement joins TRBV18 to TRBJ2-1, with 13 bases lining up with TRBD2. The CDR3 is made up of 18 amino acids. Germline V gene lookup returns CDR1 KGHSH and CDR2 LQKENI. Trimming removed 3 bases from V and 7 bases from J; junction bases left unmatched: 12. CDR3 sequence reads: CASSPGLAGKGAANEQFF. DNA of the CDR3: TGTGCCAGCTCACCGGGACTAGCGGGAAAAGGTGCGGCTAATGAGCAGTTCTTC.

The chain combines TRBV6-2 or TRBV6-3 with TRBJ2-7; 7 bases line up with TRBD1. With V trimmed by 6 bases and J by 0 bases, 5 bases remained unmatched. There are 14 residues in the CDR3. Per the germline V gene, CDR1 is MNHEY and CDR2 is SVGEGT. CDR3: CASRRWDSSYEQYF. CDR3 sequence (DNA): TGTGCCAGCAGGCGTTGGGACAGCTCCTACGAGCAGTACTTC.

A note on this clonotype: Since a much larger clone is just one base distant, this may be a read error. The V gene is TRBV30, the J gene TRBJ1-5, with no clear D. V was shortened by 3 bases and J by 2 bases, with 8 bases between the two germline ends. CDR1 and CDR2 (germline): GTSNPN, SVGIG (reference sequence). The CDR3 is 13 residues long. The CDR3 protein is CAWSRSGNQPQHF. In DNA, the CDR3 is TGTGCCTGGAGCAGGAGCGGCAATCAGCCCCAGCATTTT.

This clonotype appeared a few times. The genes are TRBV28 and TRBJ2-7; D perhaps matches TRBD1 (5 bases). The CDR3 totals 16 residues. The V end lost 5 bases, the J end lost 0 bases, and 17 bases lay between the germline ends. The germline V gene encodes CDR1 MDHEN and CDR2 SYDVKM. The chain's CDR3 is CASSEDLGASSYEQYF. The CDR3 DNA reads as TGTGCCAGCAGTGAGGACCTAGGGGCCTCCTCCTACGAGCAGTACTTC.

This clonotype has more than one count but fewer than ten. V is TRBV6-1 and J is TRBJ2-1; 8 bases align to TRBD2. V lost 5 bases, J lost 5 bases, and 2 bases stayed unmatched. This CDR3 is 13 amino acids long. The germline gives CDR1 MNHNS, CDR2 SASEGT. CDR3 sequence: CASSPLADNEQFF. The CDR3 nucleotides are TGTGCCAGCAGTCCACTAGCGGACAATGAGCAGTTCTTC.

About this clonotype itself: Possible read error: a much larger clone is one base away. This chain connects TRBV30 to TRBJ2-5, with TRBD2 identical over 10 bases. Per the germline V gene, CDR1 is GTSNPN and CDR2 is SVGIG (reference sequence). J gave up 2 bases and V 0 bases, and 15 bases lay outside the gene matches. This CDR3 comprises 19 residues. The CDR3 is CAWSVRFEGLAGVQETQYF. The CDR3 DNA sequence: TGTGCCTGGAGTGTCAGATTTGAAGGGCTAGCGGGAGTTCAAGAGACCCAGTACTTC.

This clonotype appeared a few times. The chain joins TRBV18 to TRBJ2-1; D is ambiguous. Germline V gene lookup returns CDR1 KGHSH and CDR2 LQKENI. V lost 0 bases to trimming and J lost 0 bases, with 15 bases between them. The CDR3 length is 18 residues. As DNA, the CDR3 is TGTGCCAGCTCACCACCATTTAGCTTAGAACACTCCTACAATGAGCAGTTCTTC. It translates to CASSPPFSLEHSYNEQFF. Based on the CDR3 plus reference TRBV18 and TRBJ2-1, the full variable domain is NAGVMQNPRHLVRRRGQEARLRCSPMKGHSHVYWYRQLPEEGLKFMVYLQKENIIDESGMPKERFSAEFPKEGPSILRIQQVVRGDSAAYFCASSPPFSLEHSYNEQFFGPGTRLTVL.

The genes are TRBV7-2 and TRBJ2-4; 8 bases are a match to TRBD2. This CDR3 is 13 amino acids long. With 11 bases clipped from V and 7 bases from J, the junction kept 10 bases outside the gene matches. Germline loops: CDR1 SGHTA, CDR2 FQGNSA. The CDR3 coding sequence is TGTGCCGTGAGGCGGGGGGCCAGGAACATTCAGTACTTC. Protein product: CAVRRGARNIQYF.

This clonotype was seen only a few times. This sequence joins TRBV20-1 and TRBJ2-3; no clear D gene. V was clipped by 3 bases and J by 5 bases, with 12 bases between them. The germline V gene encodes CDR1 DFQATT and CDR2 SNEGSKA (reference sequence). This CDR3 spans 13 amino acids. In DNA form, the CDR3 reads TGCAGTGCTAGTAGCCGGTCAGGAGATACGCAGTATTTT. Translation: CSASSRSGDTQYF.

This clonotype has a handful of counts. V usage is TRBV4-1 and J usage is TRBJ2-7; 9 bases fit TRBD2. The germline CDR1 and CDR2 sequences are MGHRA and YSYEKL. CDR3 length equals 17 residues. The V gene end was trimmed by 0 bases and the J gene end by 6 bases; junction bases not matched to a gene: 12. This CDR3 is CASSQDPAGGSVGEQYF. DNA for the CDR3: TGCGCCAGCAGCCAAGACCCAGCGGGAGGTTCTGTCGGCGAGCAGTACTTC.

This clonotype was picked up a small number of times. This chain joins TRBV12-3 or TRBV12-4 and TRBJ1-2; D gene uncertain. Trimming took 1 base from V and 2 from J, leaving 8 bases between them. The CDR3 runs 14 residues. The CDR3 reads CASSLDGDNYGYTF. The CDR3 coding sequence is TGTGCCAGCAGTTTAGACGGAGACAACTATGGCTACACCTTC.

The V and J genes are TRBV18 and TRBJ1-5, with 8 bases that match TRBD1. The ends lost 4 bases at V and 7 bases at J; junction bases unmatched: 6. CDR1 and CDR2 from the germline V gene are KGHSH and LQKENI. This CDR3 region has 14 residues. The CDR3 region has the DNA TGTGCCAGCTCACTGACAGGGGAACGGCAGCCCCAGCATTTT. Amino acid sequence: CASSLTGERQPQHF.

This clonotype came up a few times. The chain links TRBV13 to TRBJ2-1, with no clear D. The CDR3 covers 16 residues. Trimming shortened V by 5 bases and J by 4 bases, and 18 bases separated the two germline ends. Germline values: CDR1 PRHDT, CDR2 FYEKMQ (reference sequence). CDR3 DNA: TGTGCCAGCAGCCTCCCCTTTAGTGACTCGTACAATGAGCAGTTCTTC. Protein: CASSLPFSDSYNEQFF.

There are many counts of this clonotype. The chain links TRBV27 to TRBJ2-7, with 7 bases matching TRBD1. J gave up 4 bases and V 2 bases, and 2 bases lay outside the gene matches. There are 13 residues in the CDR3. The V gene's germline CDR1 is MNHEY and CDR2 SMNVEV (reference sequence). The CDR3 DNA sequence: TGTGCCAGCAGTTTAAGGACAGGATACGAGCAGTACTTC. Translated: CASSLRTGYEQYF.

This clonotype was seen more than once but under ten times. The V gene is TRBV7-2, the J gene TRBJ2-1; D not certain. Trimming stripped 1 base from V and 6 bases from J, with 10 bases between. Germline V lookup: CDR1 SGHTA, CDR2 FQGNSA. The CDR3 is 14 amino acids. CDR3 loop: CASSLVGPGNEQFF. The DNA of the CDR3 is TGTGCCAGCAGCTTAGTTGGCCCTGGCAATGAGCAGTTCTTC. The full variable domain, rest sourced from reference TRBV7-2 and TRBJ2-1, is GAGVSQSPSNKVTEKGKDVELRCDPISGHTALYWYRQSLGQGLEFLIYFQGNSAPDKSGLPSDRFSAERTGGSVSTLTIQRTQQEDSAVYLCASSLVGPGNEQFFGPGTRLTVL.

This clonotype occurred a few times. V is TRBV7-3 and J is TRBJ2-5; D is ambiguous. V lost 2 bases to trimming and J lost 5 bases, with 9 bases between them. CDR1 is SGHTA, CDR2 FQGTGA, per germline. This CDR3 is 13 amino acids long. In nucleotides, the CDR3 is TGTGCCAGCAGCTTAGGGTCCAGGGAGACCCAGTACTTC. Its translation is CASSLGSRETQYF.

This chain links TRBV20-1 with TRBJ2-1; 10 nucleotides align to TRBD2. Germline V lookup: CDR1 DFQATT, CDR2 SNEGSKA (reference sequence). V was clipped by 3 bases and J by 2 bases; unmatched bases: 7. The CDR3 has 16 amino acids. DNA of the CDR3: TGCAGTGCTAGCAGAGACCTAGCGGGAGCCTACAATGAGCAGTTCTTC. Its translation: CSASRDLAGAYNEQFF.

This clonotype has at least ten counts. This chain connects TRBV18 to TRBJ2-1; D assignment may be TRBD1 or TRBD2 (5 bases each). The V gene lost 3 bases and the J gene lost 4 bases, with 13 bases spanning the gap. The CDR3 runs 15 residues. Germline V lookup: CDR1 KGHSH, CDR2 LQKENI. The chain's CDR3 is CASSPGTTPYNEQFF. CDR3 sequence (DNA): TGTGCCAGCTCACCCGGGACGACGCCTTACAATGAGCAGTTCTTC.

The chain links TRBV2 to TRBJ2-4, with D possibly matching TRBD1 (5 bases). The CDR3 is made up of 15 amino acids. The V and J ends lost 5 bases and 0 bases respectively, with 11 bases between them. Germline V CDR1 and CDR2: SNHLY, FYNNEI. CDR3 amino acids: CASSPETVAKNIQYF. The DNA of the CDR3 is TGTGCCAGCAGTCCCGAGACAGTAGCCAAAAACATTCAGTACTTC. Looking up the rest from reference TRBV2 and TRBJ2-4 gives the full variable domain: EPEVTQTPSHQVTQMGQEVILRCVPISNHLYFYWYRQILGQKVEFLVSFYNNEISEKSEIFDDQFSVERPDGSNFTLKIRSTKLEDSAMYFCASSPETVAKNIQYFGAGTRLSVL.

The V call is TRBV7-9, the J call TRBJ2-3, with 13 bases fitting TRBD2. This CDR3 is built from 16 residues. With 5 bases clipped from V and 5 bases from J, the junction kept 7 bases outside the gene matches. Germline CDR1 and CDR2: SEHNR and FQNEAQ (reference sequence). The CDR3 DNA follows: TGTGCCAGCAGCCCACTAGCGGGAGGGCCTGGAGATACGCAGTATTTT. Amino acid sequence: CASSPLAGGPGDTQYF.

This clonotype was recorded a few times. A single base separates this from a much larger clone, so it may be a read error. The chain carries TRBV28 and TRBJ2-7; 7 nucleotides agree with TRBD1. Germline loops: CDR1 MDHEN, CDR2 SYDVKM. This CDR3 is 13 amino acids long. CDR3 in DNA: TGTGCCAGCAGTTGGGGACAGAACTACGGGCAGTACTTC. Amino acid sequence: CASSWGQNYGQYF.

This clonotype was observed many times. The V call is TRBV12-3 or TRBV12-4, the J call TRBJ2-7, with a tentative D call TRBD2 (5 bases). V was cut by 5 bases and J by 6 bases, with 11 bases left in between. CDR3 length: 12 amino acids. The CDR3: CASSNGVSEQYF. In DNA, the CDR3 is TGTGCCAGCAGTAACGGGGTAAGCGAGCAGTACTTC.

The J gene is TRBJ1-6, the V gene TRBV6-5; weak D call: TRBD1 (6 bases). Per the germline V gene, CDR1 is MNHEY and CDR2 is SVGAGI. V was pared by 4 bases and J by 8 bases, with 9 bases between. There are 13 residues in the CDR3. In DNA, the CDR3 is TGTGCCAGCAGTTGGAACAGGGATTCACCCCTCCACTTT. Encoded protein: CASSWNRDSPLHF.

At least ten counts were recorded for this clonotype. V and J are TRBV7-9 and TRBJ2-7; 11 bases are shared with TRBD1. With 5 bases clipped from V and 6 bases from J, the junction kept 6 bases outside the gene matches. CDR3 size: 14 residues. Germline loops: CDR1 SEHNR, CDR2 FQNEAQ (reference sequence). CDR3 loop: CASSPGTGGSEQYF. As DNA, the CDR3 is TGTGCCAGCAGCCCAGGGACAGGGGGGAGCGAGCAGTACTTC. The full variable domain, with the rest looked up from reference TRBV7-9 and TRBJ2-7, is DTGVSQNPRHKITKRGQNVTFRCDPISEHNRLYWYRQTLGQGPEFLTYFQNEAQLEKSRLLSDRFSAERPKGSFSTLEIQRTEQGDSAMYLCASSPGTGGSEQYFGPGTRLTVT.

In its sample, this clonotype was seen many times. The V and J genes are TRBV2 and TRBJ2-7; D gene uncertain. The V gene's germline CDR1 is SNHLY and CDR2 FYNNEI. V lost 3 bases and J 6 bases, leaving 15 bases between the germline ends. The CDR3 extends over 14 amino acids. The CDR3 sequence is CASSDKQYKGEQYF. The CDR3 DNA sequence: TGTGCCAGCAGTGATAAACAGTACAAAGGCGAGCAGTACTTC.

Only a few counts were recorded for this clonotype. The J gene is TRBJ2-1, the V gene TRBV20-1; 8 bases line up with TRBD2. CDR1 and CDR2 (germline): DFQATT, SNEGSKA (reference sequence). The CDR3 contains 14 residues. The J segment lost 2 bases and the V segment lost 6 bases, leaving 6 bases of the junction unmatched. The CDR3 nucleotides read TGCAGTGCCCCCCGGGAGGGCCCCTACAATGAGCAGTTCTTC. Its translation is CSAPREGPYNEQFF.

At least ten counts were recorded for this clonotype. The gene calls are TRBV28 and TRBJ1-2; 7 nucleotides align to TRBD1. CDR1 and CDR2 (germline): MDHEN, SYDVKM. The CDR3 length is 18 residues. V lost 1 base and J lost 1; bases outside the gene matches: 12. The CDR3 reads CASSLSRDRDRYNYGYTF. The CDR3 nucleotides read TGTGCCAGCAGTTTATCGCGAGACCGGGACAGATATAACTATGGCTACACCTTC.

There are many counts of this clonotype. This chain joins TRBV5-6 and TRBJ2-7, with a tentative D call TRBD1 (6 bases). This CDR3 region has 13 residues. Germline CDR1 is SGHDT and CDR2 is YYEEEE. With 1 base removed from V and 5 bases from J, the gap between germline ends came to 10 bases. The CDR3, as DNA: TGTGCCAGCAGCTTGTACAGGGCTGACGAGCAGTACTTC. This translates into CASSLYRADEQYF.